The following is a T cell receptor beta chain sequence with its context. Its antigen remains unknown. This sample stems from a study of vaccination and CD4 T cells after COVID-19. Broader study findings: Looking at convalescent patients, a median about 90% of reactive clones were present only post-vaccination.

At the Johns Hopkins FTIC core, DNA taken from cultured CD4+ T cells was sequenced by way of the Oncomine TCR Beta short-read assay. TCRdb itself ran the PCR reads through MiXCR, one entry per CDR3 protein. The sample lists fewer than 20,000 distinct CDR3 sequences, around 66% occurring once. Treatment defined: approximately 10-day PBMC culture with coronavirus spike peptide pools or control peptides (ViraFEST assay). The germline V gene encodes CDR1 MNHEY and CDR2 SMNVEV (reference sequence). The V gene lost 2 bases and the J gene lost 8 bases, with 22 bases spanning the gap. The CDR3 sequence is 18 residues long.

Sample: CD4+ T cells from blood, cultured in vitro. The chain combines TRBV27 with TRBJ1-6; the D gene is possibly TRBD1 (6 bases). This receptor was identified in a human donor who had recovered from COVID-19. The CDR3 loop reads CASSLASGQGFGYSPLHF. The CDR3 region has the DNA TGTGCCAGCAGTTTAGCGTCGGGACAAGGGTTTGGTTATTCACCCCTCCACTTT.